Each of the 8 T cell receptor beta chains below was sequenced from the same sample in a study of blood T cell repertoires in COVID-19. Only in-frame clones appear in the TCRdb table, and some are missing; sequencing was by immunoSEQ multiplex PCR. The sample comprises 250,000 or so clones, approximately 89% of which are singletons, and about 8.7% rests with the top ten. Sequenced input: peripheral blood. The receptors shown here come from a man aged 35-49 years with active or convalescent COVID-19.

The rearrangement joins TRBV4-1 to TRBJ1-5; 8 bases agree with TRBD1. The CDR3 runs 14 residues. Germline CDR1 is MGHRA and CDR2 is YSYEKL. Trimming cost V 0 bases and J 9 bases; bases outside gene matches: 4. The CDR3 coding sequence is TGCGCCAGCAGCCAAGAGGACAGGGTATGGCCCCAGCATTTT. Its translation is CASSQEDRVWPQHF.

This chain connects TRBV10-3 to TRBJ1-5; TRBD1 matches at 9 bases. V lost 8 bases to trimming and J lost 9 bases; unmatched junction nucleotides: 14. The CDR3 totals 15 residues. Germline lookup yields CDR1 ENHRY and CDR2 SYGVKD. The CDR3 bases are TGTGCCATCGCCAGCGGACAGGGGACGCCCGGGCCCCAGCATTTT. Translated, it gives CAIASGQGTPGPQHF.

The chain couples TRBV24-1 to TRBJ2-5; 7 nucleotides line up with TRBD1. This CDR3 is 13 amino acids long. CDR1 and CDR2 from the germline V gene are KGHDR and SFDVKD. The V and J ends lost 3 bases and 3 bases, in that order; junction bases with no gene match: 0. The CDR3: CATSDTGEETQYF. The CDR3 nucleotides read TGTGCCACCAGTGATACAGGGGAAGAGACCCAGTACTTC.

The chain employs TRBV24-1 and TRBJ2-1, with D hard to call. The CDR3 totals 11 residues. V lost 9 bases and J lost 4, with 6 bases in between. Germline-derived CDR1 and CDR2 are KGHDR and SFDVKD. CDR3 in amino acids: CATSLYNEQFF. The CDR3 DNA reads as TGTGCCACCTCTCTTTACAATGAGCAGTTCTTC.

This clone showed up just a few times. V usage is TRBV10-3 and J usage is TRBJ2-4; TRBD1 matches 8 bases. Germline loops: CDR1 ENHRY, CDR2 SYGVKD. V was pared by 5 bases and J by 9 bases, with 6 bases of the junction left unmatched. The CDR3 is 13 residues long. This chain's CDR3 is CAISPTTGGIQYF. For the CDR3, the DNA is TGTGCCATCAGTCCTACCACAGGGGGCATTCAGTACTTC.

This clone has only a few counts. The chain couples TRBV7-2 to TRBJ2-1; D possibly corresponds to TRBD1 (7 bases). In germline, CDR1 is SGHTA, CDR2 FQGNSA. The CDR3 is 15 residues long. Between the trimmed V and J ends, which lost 1 base and 6 bases, there was a span of 13 bases. CDR3 protein: CASSLEEGAFNEQFF. CDR3 coding DNA: TGTGCCAGCAGCTTAGAGGAGGGGGCCTTCAATGAGCAGTTCTTC.

The chain links TRBV6-5 to TRBJ2-7; TRBD1 is a possible D gene (5 bases). Germline CDR1 MNHEY, CDR2 SVGAGI. There are 15 residues in the CDR3. Trimming pared 2 bases from V and 2 bases from J, leaving 13 bases between. The CDR3 sequence is CASSYQGRDTYEQYF. The CDR3, as DNA: TGTGCCAGCAGTTACCAGGGCAGGGATACCTACGAGCAGTACTTC.

This chain uses TRBV19 with TRBJ2-7; 7 bases line up with TRBD2. Losses at the gene ends were 7 bases for V and 7 bases for J; bases not matched to a gene: 7. The CDR3 is 12 residues long. The germline V gene encodes CDR1 LNHDA and CDR2 SQIVND (reference sequence). The CDR3 spells CASTHLGGEQYF. The CDR3 DNA sequence: TGTGCCAGTACCCACTTGGGGGGGGAGCAGTACTTC.